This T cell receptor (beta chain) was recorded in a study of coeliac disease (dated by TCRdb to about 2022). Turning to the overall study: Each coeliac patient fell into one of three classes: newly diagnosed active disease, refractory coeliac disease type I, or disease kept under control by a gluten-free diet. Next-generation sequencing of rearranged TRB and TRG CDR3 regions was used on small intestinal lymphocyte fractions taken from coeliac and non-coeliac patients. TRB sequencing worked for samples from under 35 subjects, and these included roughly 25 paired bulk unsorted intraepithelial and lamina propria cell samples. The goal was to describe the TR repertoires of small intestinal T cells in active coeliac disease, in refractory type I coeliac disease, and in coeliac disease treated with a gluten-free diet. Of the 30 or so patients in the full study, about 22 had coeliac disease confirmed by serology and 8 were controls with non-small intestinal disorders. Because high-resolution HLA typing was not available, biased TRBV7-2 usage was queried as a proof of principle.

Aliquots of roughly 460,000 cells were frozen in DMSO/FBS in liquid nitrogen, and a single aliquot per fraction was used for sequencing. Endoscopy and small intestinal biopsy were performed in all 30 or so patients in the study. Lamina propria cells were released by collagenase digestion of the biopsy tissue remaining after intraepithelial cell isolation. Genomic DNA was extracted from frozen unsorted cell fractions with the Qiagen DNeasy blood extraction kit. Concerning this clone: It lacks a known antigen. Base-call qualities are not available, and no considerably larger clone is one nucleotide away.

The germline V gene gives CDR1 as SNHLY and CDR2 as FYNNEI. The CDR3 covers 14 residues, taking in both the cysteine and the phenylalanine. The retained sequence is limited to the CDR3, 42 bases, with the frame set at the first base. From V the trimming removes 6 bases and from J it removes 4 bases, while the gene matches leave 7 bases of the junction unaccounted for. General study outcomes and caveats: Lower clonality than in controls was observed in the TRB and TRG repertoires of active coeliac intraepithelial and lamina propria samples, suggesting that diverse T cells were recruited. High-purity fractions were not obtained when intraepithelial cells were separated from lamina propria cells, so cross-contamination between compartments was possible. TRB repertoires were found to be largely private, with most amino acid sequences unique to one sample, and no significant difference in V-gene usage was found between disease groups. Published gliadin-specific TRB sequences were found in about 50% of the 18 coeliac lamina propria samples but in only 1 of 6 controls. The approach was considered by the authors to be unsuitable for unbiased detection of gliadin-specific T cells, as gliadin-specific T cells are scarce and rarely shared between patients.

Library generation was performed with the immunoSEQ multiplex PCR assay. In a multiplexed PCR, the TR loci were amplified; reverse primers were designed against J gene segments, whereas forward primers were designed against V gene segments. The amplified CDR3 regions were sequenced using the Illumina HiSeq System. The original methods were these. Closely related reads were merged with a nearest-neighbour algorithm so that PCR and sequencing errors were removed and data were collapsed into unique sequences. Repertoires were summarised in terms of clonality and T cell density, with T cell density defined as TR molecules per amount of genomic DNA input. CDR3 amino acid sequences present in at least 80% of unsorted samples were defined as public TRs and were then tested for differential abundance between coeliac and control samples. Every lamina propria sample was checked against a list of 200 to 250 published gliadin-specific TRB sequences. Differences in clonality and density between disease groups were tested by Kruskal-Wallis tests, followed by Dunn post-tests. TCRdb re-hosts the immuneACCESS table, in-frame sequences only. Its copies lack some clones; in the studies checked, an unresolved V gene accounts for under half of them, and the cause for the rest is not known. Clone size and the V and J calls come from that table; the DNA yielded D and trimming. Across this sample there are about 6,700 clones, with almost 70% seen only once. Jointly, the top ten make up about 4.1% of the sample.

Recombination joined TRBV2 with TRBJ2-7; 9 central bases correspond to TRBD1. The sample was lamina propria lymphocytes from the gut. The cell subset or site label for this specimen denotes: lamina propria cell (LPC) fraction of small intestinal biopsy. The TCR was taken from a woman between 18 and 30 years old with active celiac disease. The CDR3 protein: CASRREQGAYEQYF. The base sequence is TGTGCCAGCAGGAGGGAACAGGGGGCTTACGAGCAGTACTTC.